A selection of T cell receptor beta chains follows, all from one sample in a study of T cell responses to AZD1222 COVID-19 vaccine. Assay: immunoSEQ multiplex PCR; the TCRdb copy retains only in-frame clones and omits some. The data show 140,000 to 150,000 clones, approximately 91% seen once. The material sequenced was peripheral blood, taken 28 days after the second AZD1222 dose. The receptors shown here come from an adult who received the AZD1222 COVID-19 vaccine. CDR3s include the opening cysteine and the closing phenylalanine or tryptophan. Each record gives: D gene, clone size, V gene, J gene, CDR3 protein, CDR3 DNA. A D gene is named only where the DNA matches it firmly. A clone size is listed for some rows: how often the clone was seen (once, few, many), or a class if it is expanded.

-	-	TRBV7-9	TRBJ1-6	CASSLGTSGSPLHF	TGTGCCAGCAGCCTAGGGACGTCGGGTTCACCCCTCCACTTT
-	few	TRBV4-1	TRBJ1-5	CASSQDRKRPQHF	TGCGCCAGCAGCCAAGATAGAAAGAGGCCCCAGCATTTT
-	-	TRBV6-6	TRBJ1-1	CASARGGNTEAFF	TGTGCCAGCGCACGGGGGGGGAACACTGAAGCTTTCTTT
-	-	TRBV2	TRBJ1-1	CASTDREHTEAFF	TGTGCCAGCACCGACCGGGAGCACACTGAAGCTTTCTTT
-	-	TRBV27	TRBJ1-5	CASRRDTYQPQHF	TGTGCCAGCAGACGGGACACATATCAGCCCCAGCATTTT
-	-	TRBV5-4	TRBJ1-4	CASSRRGGGEKLFF	TGTGCCAGCAGCCGAAGAGGGGGAGGCGAAAAACTGTTTTTT
TRBD1	-	TRBV7-8	TRBJ1-5	CASSLINLAGGSQPQHF	TGTGCCAGCAGCTTAATAAATCTAGCAGGGGGCAGTCAGCCCCAGCATTTT
-	-	TRBV5-1	TRBJ2-7	CASSPGGGQGYEQYF	TGCGCCAGCAGCCCCGGGGGGGGACAGGGTTACGAGCAGTACTTC
-	-	TRBV6-5	TRBJ1-1	CASRGGASTEAFF	TGTGCCAGCAGAGGTGGCGCGAGCACTGAAGCTTTCTTT
-	-	TRBV5-4	TRBJ1-2	CASSLAGGARGYTF	TGTGCCAGCAGCTTGGCTGGGGGGGCAAGGGGCTACACCTTC
-	-	TRBV12-5	TRBJ1-5	CASGSGQPQHF	TGTGCTAGTGGTTCAGGTCAGCCCCAGCATTTT
-	-	TRBV5-1	TRBJ2-1	CASSWGRDLYNEQFF	TGCGCCAGCAGTTGGGGGCGGGACCTCTACAATGAGCAGTTCTTC
-	-	TRBV6-1	TRBJ2-5	CASSEVLSKGETQYF	TGTGCCAGCAGTGAGGTCCTCTCCAAAGGAGAGACCCAGTACTTC
TRBD1	-	TRBV7-3	TRBJ2-1	CASSLTSGTGDNEQFF	TGTGCCAGCAGCTTAACGTCCGGGACAGGGGACAATGAGCAGTTCTTC
TRBD2	-	TRBV15	TRBJ2-3	CATSRTSGGARTDTQYF	TGTGCCACCAGCAGGACTAGCGGGGGGGCGAGGACAGATACGCAGTATTTT
TRBD2	-	TRBV6-5	TRBJ2-7	CASRTGTSGSEQYF	TGTGCCAGCAGGACCGGGACTAGCGGGAGCGAGCAGTACTTC
TRBD1	-	TRBV2	TRBJ2-7	CASSKQGASSYEQYF	TGTGCCAGCAGTAAACAGGGGGCGAGCTCCTACGAGCAGTACTTC
-	-	TRBV15	TRBJ1-4	CATSRDWAGANEKLFF	TGTGCCACCAGCAGAGATTGGGCGGGGGCTAATGAAAAACTGTTTTTT
-	-	TRBV12-3/TRBV12-4	TRBJ2-1	CASTPNRVSEQFF	TGTGCCAGCACCCCGAACCGGGTCTCTGAGCAGTTCTTC
-	-	TRBV27	TRBJ2-7	CASSTPYEQYF	TGTGCCAGCAGTACCCCCTACGAGCAGTACTTC
TRBD1	-	TRBV24-1	TRBJ2-5	CATSDSSTGGETQYF	TGTGCCACCAGTGATTCCTCGACAGGGGGAGAGACCCAGTACTTC
-	-	TRBV6-5	TRBJ2-6	CASRGGVSGANVLTF	TGTGCCAGCAGAGGAGGGGTCTCTGGGGCCAACGTCCTGACTTTC
TRBD1	-	TRBV18	TRBJ1-2	CASSPPGQGNYGYTF	TGTGCCAGCTCACCTCCGGGACAGGGGAACTATGGCTACACCTTC
-	-	TRBV5-6	TRBJ1-2	CASSRGGLKAGGYTF	TGTGCCAGCAGCAGGGGGGGCCTAAAAGCGGGTGGCTACACCTTC
-	-	TRBV4-1	TRBJ2-3	CASSQVGAKADTQYF	TGCGCCAGCAGCCAAGTCGGAGCGAAGGCTGATACGCAGTATTTT
TRBD1	-	TRBV9	TRBJ1-4	CASSAADRGREKLFF	TGTGCCAGCAGCGCCGCCGACAGGGGGAGGGAAAAACTGTTTTTT
-	-	TRBV10-1	TRBJ1-1	CASSAGQIREAFF	TGCGCCAGCAGTGCGGGTCAGATACGTGAAGCTTTCTTT
-	-	TRBV9	TRBJ2-1	CASSPRGRGGGNEQFF	TGTGCCAGCAGCCCCAGGGGGCGGGGGGGCGGAAATGAGCAGTTCTTC
-	few	TRBV5-5	TRBJ2-5	CASSFPGSGETQYF	TGTGCCAGCAGCTTTCCCGGGAGTGGGGAGACCCAGTACTTC
-	-	TRBV30	TRBJ1-6	CAGSMGGYNSPLHF	TGTGCCGGTTCCATGGGAGGTTATAATTCACCCCTCCACTTT
-	-	TRBV12-5	TRBJ2-3	CASGSSTDTQYF	TGTGCTAGTGGTTCCAGCACAGATACGCAGTATTTT
-	-	TRBV28	TRBJ1-6	CASSTRVRGDSSPLHF	TGTGCCAGCAGTACTCGTGTCAGGGGTGACTCTTCACCCCTCCACTTT
-	once	TRBV29-1	TRBJ2-1	CSVDRTSESPHFF	TGCAGCGTTGACCGGACTTCAGAATCTCCTCACTTCTTC
-	-	TRBV12-5	TRBJ2-7	CASGPTYEQYF	TGTGCTAGTGGCCCCACTTACGAGCAGTACTTC
TRBD1	-	TRBV5-8	TRBJ1-5	CASSVDRAYNQPQHF	TGTGCCAGCAGCGTGGACAGGGCCTACAATCAGCCCCAGCATTTT
TRBD1	-	TRBV2	TRBJ1-5	CASSENRGGNQPQHF	TGTGCCAGCAGTGAAAACAGGGGGGGCAATCAGCCCCAGCATTTT
-	-	TRBV7-8	TRBJ2-3	CASSLGVTTDTQYF	TGTGCCAGCAGCTTAGGGGTCACCACAGATACGCAGTATTTT
-	-	TRBV5-8	TRBJ1-5	CASSLGQGRAQPQHF	TGTGCCAGCAGCTTGGGGCAGGGGCGCGCTCAGCCCCAGCATTTT
-	-	TRBV7-9	TRBJ1-3	CASRGRNSGNTIYF	TGTGCCAGCAGAGGGAGAAACTCTGGAAACACCATATATTTT
-	-	TRBV12-3/TRBV12-4	TRBJ1-6	CASSLEGSPLHF	TGTGCCAGCAGTTTAGAAGGTTCACCCCTCCACTTT
TRBD1	-	TRBV2	TRBJ2-1	CATGQGGNEQFF	TGTGCCACGGGACAGGGGGGCAATGAGCAGTTCTTC
-	-	TRBV9	TRBJ1-1	CASSVLGNTEAFF	TGTGCCAGCAGCGTACTGGGTAACACTGAAGCTTTCTTT
-	-	TRBV7-8	TRBJ1-6	CASSFSVNPSALHF	TGTGCCAGCAGCTTTTCTGTTAATCCTTCGGCCCTCCACTTT
-	once	TRBV5-4	TRBJ2-3	CASSLGSRTDTQYF	TGTGCCAGCAGCTTAGGTAGCCGAACAGATACGCAGTATTTT
TRBD1	-	TRBV12-3/TRBV12-4	TRBJ1-1	CASTHTGGTEAFF	TGTGCCAGCACTCATACAGGGGGAACTGAAGCTTTCTTT
-	-	TRBV7-9	TRBJ2-7	CASSPFHGGSYEQYF	TGTGCCAGCAGCCCTTTCCACGGGGGCTCCTACGAGCAGTACTTC
TRBD2	-	TRBV5-1	TRBJ2-1	CASRTSGSSYNEQFF	TGCGCCAGCCGGACTAGCGGGAGTTCCTACAATGAGCAGTTCTTC
-	-	TRBV9	TRBJ2-7	CASSVGYGPYEQYF	TGTGCCAGCAGCGTAGGATACGGCCCCTACGAGCAGTACTTC
-	once	TRBV5-1	TRBJ2-7	CASSTGTVLAASHEQYF	TGCGCCAGCAGCACGGGGACCGTACTAGCAGCTTCCCACGAGCAGTACTTC
TRBD1	once	TRBV19	TRBJ1-1	CASSFRDRGPRYTEAFF	TGTGCCAGTAGTTTCCGGGACAGGGGGCCTAGGTACACTGAAGCTTTCTTT
-	-	TRBV5-1	TRBJ1-4	CASSLGYSTNEKLFF	TGCGCCAGCAGCTTGGGGTACTCAACTAATGAAAAACTGTTTTTT
-	-	TRBV5-6	TRBJ1-1	CASSLQAVGAFF	TGTGCCAGCAGCTTACAGGCCGTGGGCGCTTTCTTT
-	-	TRBV3-1/TRBV3-2	TRBJ1-2	CASSQGRGYGYTF	TGTGCCAGCAGCCAGGGTAGGGGATATGGCTACACCTTC
-	-	TRBV5-1	TRBJ1-2	CASSPTENYGYTF	TGCGCCAGCAGCCCGACAGAAAACTATGGCTACACCTTC